This entry describes one TCR beta chain. Its cognate antigen has yet to be identified. No much larger clonotype is one base removed from it; base qualities were not supplied. This specimen comes from a study of blood T cell repertoires in COVID-19 (dated by TCRdb to 2018 to 2021). The study in broad terms: The collaborator samples originated in the United States, Italy and Spain and spanned the acute and convalescent phases of COVID-19. The prospective study material was composed of cDNA or gDNA derived from T cells, B-cell-depleted T cells, or PBMCs. Deeply sampled blood TCRbeta repertoires from subjects exposed to, actively infected with, or recovered from COVID-19 were included in the dataset. A freely available public database, intended as a resource for researchers studying the immune response to SARS-CoV-2, is where the repertoires were released. Samples were obtained from the ongoing ImmuneRACE study (first 160 participants) and from 1,200 or so subjects provided by 6 global collaborators. The sample metadata nearly always contained a de-identified subject ID, COVID-19 status, age in years and sex. HLA class I and class II types, where available, came from metadata supplied by the sample provider rather than from assay-based typing.

TCRbeta CDR3 regions were amplified from genomic DNA using the immunoSEQ Assay, a bias-controlled multiplex PCR. The study's processing was this. The number of nucleated cells in each sample was estimated from the amplification of reference gene primers within the assay. Sequence reads were collapsed and filtered to measure the absolute abundance of every unique TCRbeta CDR3 rearrangement. For each sample, productive Simpson clonality was calculated by taking the square root of Simpson's diversity index across productive rearrangements. Sourced from immuneACCESS, this table was stored by TCRdb with only in-frame sequences that have V and J called. A share of the clones is absent; for the studies checked, an unresolved V gene accounts for under half, and the remainder has no known explanation. V, J and clone size derive from that table, while D and trimming were established from the DNA sequence. In all, the sample holds about 130,000 clones, and roughly 83% of those were seen once. Clones ranked in the top ten supply approximately 12% of the sample.

What the authors observed across the whole study: The amount of clinical and demographic metadata varied by source and participant and was provided uncurated.

Samples from volunteer blood donors who had recovered from COVID-19 were contributed by a second Seattle source. The collaborating institutions used their own protocols to collect whole blood in K2EDTA tubes. For TCRbeta analysis, collaborators shipped samples in one of three forms: frozen whole blood, isolated PBMCs, or DNA extracted from either of those sample types. The CDR3, from cysteine to phenylalanine, totals 15 residues. The retained sequence is limited to the CDR3, 45 bases, with the frame set at the first base. Trimming accounts for 5 bases at V and 9 bases at J, while the number of junction bases matched to no gene is 9. CDR1 and CDR2 were assigned from the germline V gene as SGHTA and FQGTGA.

The chain couples TRBV7-3 to TRBJ2-1; TRBD2 fits 11 bases in the junction. The sample taken for sequencing was peripheral blood. The sequence came from a woman under 40 who had recovered from COVID-19. The nucleotide sequence is given as TGTGCCAGCAGCCAGCTAGCGGGGGGCCGCGGTGAGCAGTTCTTC. The encoded protein is CASSQLAGGRGEQFF.